This T cell receptor (beta chain) was identified in a study of T cell responses to AZD1222 COVID-19 vaccine listed by TCRdb under 2021. In the study overall: AZD1222 recipients whose second dose came at about 4 weeks and those whose second dose came at about 12 weeks were combined into one group, since spike-specific TCR depth and breadth did not differ between the two schedules. A total of approximately 240 trial participants underwent TCR sequencing, of whom 207 had received two doses of AZD1222 and 26 had received two doses of the MenACWY control vaccine. Trial participants were enrolled into age subgroups of 18-55, 56-69 and 70-plus years, which contained approximately 150, 28 and 58 TCR-sequenced participants, respectively. What the work shows at the level of the full study, not this receptor alone: Vaccine-associated CD4 TCRs spanned the whole spike protein, with dominant responses in regions 160-218 and 743-854. In the small 56-69-year group, the increase in depth fell short of significance, most likely because of low power. Reportedly, close to half of the unique spike-specific TCRs recognized epitopes lying outside the regions that are mutated in the B.1.351 and B.1.1.7 variants. After two AZD1222 doses, both the breadth and the depth of spike-specific TCRs were significantly higher than at day 0 and than in MenACWY recipients. Conclusions about previously exposed vaccinees are limited, since just five to seven AZD1222 recipients were seropositive for SARS-CoV-2 at baseline. Participants were mostly white British, with more females than males. The authors suggested clonal diversity may have been underestimated. No day 14 peak-response samples were available, so repertoires were characterized only after the peak T cell response.

Explained via the paper, the time point label denotes: baseline before first vaccination. Vaccinee samples were obtained from the UK trials COV001 and COV002, which included a single-blind randomized controlled phase 2/3 trial of AZD1222 (ChAdOx1 nCoV-19) in healthy adults. Trial participant PBMC samples were collected at day 0 and day 28 after the second dose for TCRbeta chain sequencing. The CDR3 regions of human TCRbeta chains were analyzed by immunosequencing. The authors' pipeline ran thus. Repertoire TCRs were checked for matches against a reference library of SARS-CoV-2-specific TCRs that had been generated using the MIRA antigen-specificity platform. Breadth was defined as the fraction of unique TCRs that were SARS-CoV-2-associated, and depth was defined as the fraction of total T cells that were SARS-CoV-2-associated. Using the MIRA data, each spike-specific TCR was mapped to the spike region that the TCR reacts to and placed in a CD4 or CD8 class. Log10-transformed breadth and depth values were compared by one-way ANOVA with Sidak's multiple comparisons tests. Not all clones reach the TCRdb copy of this immuneACCESS table, which keeps in-frame sequences only. Checked studies attribute under half of the gap to unresolved V genes and leave the rest unexplained. The V and J calls and clone size are taken from that table; D and trimming were inferred from the DNA. For this sample there are just over 150,000 clones; 90% appear just once. The ten largest account for 1.5% to 2% of the sample.

CDR1 is given as MDHEN and CDR2 as SYDVKM, both from the germline V gene. The CDR3 measures 15 amino acids from cysteine to phenylalanine. Of the read, only the CDR3 DNA is kept; its 45 bases are in frame from base 1. V and J are trimmed by 3 bases and 4 bases, and the gene matches miss 1 base of the junction. As to this clone: Its recognized antigen is unknown. Within one base of it there is no much larger clone, and no base qualities were kept.

Recombination linked TRBV28 to TRBJ2-2, and 11 junction bases match TRBD1. The specimen was peripheral blood, collected on day 0 of AZD1222 vaccination. This receptor was taken from an adult in good health. The encoded CDR3 is CASSLGTGGTGELFF. The sequenced DNA: TGTGCCAGCAGTTTGGGGACAGGGGGCACCGGGGAGCTGTTTTTT.